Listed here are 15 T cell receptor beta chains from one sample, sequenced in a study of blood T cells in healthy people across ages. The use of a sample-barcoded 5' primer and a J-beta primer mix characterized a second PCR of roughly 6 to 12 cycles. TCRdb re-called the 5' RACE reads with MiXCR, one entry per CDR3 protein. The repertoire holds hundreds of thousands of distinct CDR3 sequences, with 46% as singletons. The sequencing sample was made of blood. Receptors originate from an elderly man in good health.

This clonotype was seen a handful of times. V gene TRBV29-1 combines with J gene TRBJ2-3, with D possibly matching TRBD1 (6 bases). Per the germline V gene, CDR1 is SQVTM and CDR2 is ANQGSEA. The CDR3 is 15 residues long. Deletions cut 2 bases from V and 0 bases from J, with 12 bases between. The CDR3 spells CSVERGTPSTDTQYF. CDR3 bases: TGCAGCGTTGAAAGGGGGACACCGAGCACAGATACGCAGTATTTT.

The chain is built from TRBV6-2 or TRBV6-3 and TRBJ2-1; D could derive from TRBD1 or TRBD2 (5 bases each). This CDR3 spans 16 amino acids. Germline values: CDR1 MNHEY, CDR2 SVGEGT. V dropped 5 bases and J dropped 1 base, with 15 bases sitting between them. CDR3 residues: CASSMRGLISYNEQFF. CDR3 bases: TGTGCCAGCAGTATGAGGGGCCTGATTTCCTACAATGAGCAGTTCTTC.

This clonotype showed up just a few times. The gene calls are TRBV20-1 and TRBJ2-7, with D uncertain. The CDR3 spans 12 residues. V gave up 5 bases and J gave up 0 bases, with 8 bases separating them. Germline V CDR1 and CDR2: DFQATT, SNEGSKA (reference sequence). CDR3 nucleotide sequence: TGCAGTGCTTTACACAGCTCCTACGAGCAGTACTTC. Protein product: CSALHSSYEQYF.

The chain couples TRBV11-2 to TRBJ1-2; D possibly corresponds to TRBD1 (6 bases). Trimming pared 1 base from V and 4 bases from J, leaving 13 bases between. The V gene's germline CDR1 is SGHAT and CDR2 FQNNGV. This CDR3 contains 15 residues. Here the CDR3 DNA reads TGTGCCAGCAGCTTAGGAGGGGGAGTGCTCTATGGCTACACCTTC. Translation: CASSLGGGVLYGYTF. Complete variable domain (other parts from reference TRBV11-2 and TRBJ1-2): EAGVAQSPRYKIIEKRQSVAFWCNPISGHATLYWYQQILGQGPKLLIQFQNNGVVDDSQLPKDRFSAERLKGVDSTLKIQPAKLEDSAVYLCASSLGGGVLYGYTFGSGTRLTVV.

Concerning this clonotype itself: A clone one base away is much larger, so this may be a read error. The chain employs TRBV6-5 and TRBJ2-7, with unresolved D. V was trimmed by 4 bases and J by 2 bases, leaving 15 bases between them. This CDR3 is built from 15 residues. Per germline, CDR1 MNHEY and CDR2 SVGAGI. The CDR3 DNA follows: TGTGCCAGCAGTTCCATGGATAACACCCCCTACGAGCAGTACTTC. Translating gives CASSSMDNTPYEQYF.

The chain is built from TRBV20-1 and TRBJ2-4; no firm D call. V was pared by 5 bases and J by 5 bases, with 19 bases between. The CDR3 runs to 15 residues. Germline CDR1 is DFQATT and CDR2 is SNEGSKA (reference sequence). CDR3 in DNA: TGCAGTGCTCCGACTCTCCCTGGGGTCGAAAACATTCAGTACTTC. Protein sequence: CSAPTLPGVENIQYF.

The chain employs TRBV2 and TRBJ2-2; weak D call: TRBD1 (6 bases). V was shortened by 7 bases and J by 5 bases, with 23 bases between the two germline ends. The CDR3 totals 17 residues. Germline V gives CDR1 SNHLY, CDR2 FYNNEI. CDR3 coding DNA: TGTGCCAGCAACTTACAGGGATCGGGTAGTGGAACCGGGGAGCTGTTTTTT. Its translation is CASNLQGSGSGTGELFF.

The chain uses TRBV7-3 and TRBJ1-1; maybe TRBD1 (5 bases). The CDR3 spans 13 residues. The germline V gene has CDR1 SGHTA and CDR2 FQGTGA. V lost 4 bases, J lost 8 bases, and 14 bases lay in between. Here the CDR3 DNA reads TGTGCCAGCAGCTCCCCGGACGGGGGAGAAGCTTTCTTT. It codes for CASSSPDGGEAFF.

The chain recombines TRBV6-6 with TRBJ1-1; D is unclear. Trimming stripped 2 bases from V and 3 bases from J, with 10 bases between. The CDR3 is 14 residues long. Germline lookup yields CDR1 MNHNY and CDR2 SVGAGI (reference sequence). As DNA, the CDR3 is TGTGCCAGCAGTTACAACCCGAGGGACACTGAAGCTTTCTTT. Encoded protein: CASSYNPRDTEAFF.

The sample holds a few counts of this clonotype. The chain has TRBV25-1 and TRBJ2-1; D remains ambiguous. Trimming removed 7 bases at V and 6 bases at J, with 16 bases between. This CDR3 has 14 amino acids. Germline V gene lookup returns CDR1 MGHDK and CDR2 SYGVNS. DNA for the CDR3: TGTGCCAGCATTACAAATACTCAGAGCAATGAGCAGTTCTTC. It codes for CASITNTQSNEQFF.

CDR3 nucleotide sequence: TGTGCCAGCAGTGTAACAGGGAAAGAGACCCAGTACTTC. It specifies CASSVTGKETQYF. This chain uses TRBV6-1 with TRBJ2-5; D might be TRBD1 (6 bases). The germline V gene has CDR1 MNHNS and CDR2 SASEGT. Trimming took 4 bases from V and 3 from J, leaving 9 bases between them. This CDR3 has 13 amino acids.

This CDR3 is CASSGARSESYEQFF. The CDR3 coding sequence is TGTGCCAGCAGTGGAGCCAGGTCCGAGAGCTATGAGCAGTTCTTC. The gene calls are TRBV6-5 and TRBJ2-1; D is unclear. The CDR3 extends over 15 amino acids. V lost 5 bases, J lost 8 bases, and 19 bases lay in between. CDR1 and CDR2 from the germline V gene are MNHEY and SVGAGI.

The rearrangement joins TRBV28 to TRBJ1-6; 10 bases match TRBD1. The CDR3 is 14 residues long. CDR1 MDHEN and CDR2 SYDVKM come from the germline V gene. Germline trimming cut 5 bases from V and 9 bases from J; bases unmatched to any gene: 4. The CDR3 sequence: CASSTDRGLSPLHF. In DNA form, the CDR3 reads TGTGCCAGCAGTACAGACAGGGGGCTTTCACCCCTCCACTTT. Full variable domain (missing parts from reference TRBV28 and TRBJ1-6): DVKVTQSSRYLVKRTGEKVFLECVQDMDHENMFWYRQDPGLGLRLIYFSYDVKMKEKGDIPEGYSVSREKKERFSLILESASTNQTSMYLCASSTDRGLSPLHFGNGTRLTVT.

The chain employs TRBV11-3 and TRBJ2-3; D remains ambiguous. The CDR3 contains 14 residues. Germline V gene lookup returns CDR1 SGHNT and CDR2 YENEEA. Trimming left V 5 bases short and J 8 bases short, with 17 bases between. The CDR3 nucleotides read TGTGCCAGCAGCGTAACGCCAGGAGCAGGTACGCAGTATTTT. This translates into CASSVTPGAGTQYF.

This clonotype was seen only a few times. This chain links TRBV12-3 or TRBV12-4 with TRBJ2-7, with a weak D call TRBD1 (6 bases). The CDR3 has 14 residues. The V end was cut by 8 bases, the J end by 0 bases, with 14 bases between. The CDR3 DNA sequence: TGTGCCAGCGGTTGGGGGCAAATCTCCTACGAGCAGTACTTC. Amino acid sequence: CASGWGQISYEQYF.